A selection of T cell receptor beta chains follows, all from one sample in a study of cytomegalovirus exposure and HLA in healthy donors. The repertoire was sequenced with immunoSEQ multiplex PCR; TCRdb's copy has only in-frame clones and lacks some. Here the sample spans about 98,000 clones, roughly 85% being singletons. The specimen sequenced was PBMCs. All receptors derive from a woman aged 25 to 39 in good health and CMV-seronegative. Both conserved end residues are part of each CDR3. D genes are given only for firm matches. Some rows mark clone size as missing; the rest say once, few, many or name a class of expanded clone.

j_call: TRBJ2-3
v_call: TRBV6-5
clone_size: NA
d_call: TRBD1
cdr3_aa: CASSYSPTGVTDTQYF
cdr3_nt: TGTGCCAGCAGTTACTCGCCGACAGGGGTCACAGATACGCAGTATTTT

j_call: TRBJ2-7
v_call: TRBV28
clone_size: few
d_call: TRBD1
cdr3_aa: CASRFGTAEQYF
cdr3_nt: TGTGCCAGCAGGTTTGGGACAGCCGAGCAGTACTTC

j_call: TRBJ1-3
v_call: TRBV2
clone_size: NA
d_call: NA
cdr3_aa: CASSENGRGNTIYF
cdr3_nt: TGTGCCAGCAGTGAAAACGGGAGAGGAAACACCATATATTTT

j_call: TRBJ1-5
v_call: TRBV19
clone_size: NA
d_call: NA
cdr3_aa: CASRRQEDQPQHF
cdr3_nt: TGTGCCAGTAGGAGACAGGAGGATCAGCCCCAGCATTTT

j_call: TRBJ1-1
v_call: TRBV29-1
clone_size: NA
d_call: NA
cdr3_aa: CSARNTEAFF
cdr3_nt: TGCAGCGCTCGGAACACTGAAGCTTTCTTT

j_call: TRBJ1-1
v_call: TRBV11-2
clone_size: NA
d_call: NA
cdr3_aa: CASRTGLVAFF
cdr3_nt: TGTGCCAGCCGCACAGGGTTGGTCGCTTTCTTT

j_call: TRBJ2-7
v_call: TRBV4-1
clone_size: NA
d_call: NA
cdr3_aa: CASSQDRTSFYYEQYF
cdr3_nt: TGCGCCAGCAGCCAAGACAGAACTAGCTTCTACTACGAGCAGTACTTC

j_call: TRBJ2-2
v_call: TRBV19
clone_size: NA
d_call: NA
cdr3_aa: CASRRRTGELFF
cdr3_nt: TGTGCCAGTAGGAGGAGGACCGGGGAGCTGTTTTTT

j_call: TRBJ2-7
v_call: TRBV18
clone_size: few
d_call: TRBD1
cdr3_aa: CASSPPGQGPSYEQYF
cdr3_nt: TGTGCCAGCTCACCACCGGGACAGGGGCCTTCCTACGAGCAGTACTTC

j_call: TRBJ2-1
v_call: TRBV5-1
clone_size: NA
d_call: NA
cdr3_aa: CASSLVSDGRDEQFF
cdr3_nt: TGCGCCAGCAGCTTGGTGAGTGATGGGAGAGATGAGCAGTTCTTC

j_call: TRBJ2-4
v_call: TRBV6-6
clone_size: few
d_call: NA
cdr3_aa: CASGLGAGAKNIQYF
cdr3_nt: TGTGCCAGCGGGTTAGGGGCAGGGGCCAAAAACATTCAGTACTTC

j_call: TRBJ2-6
v_call: TRBV28
clone_size: NA
d_call: NA
cdr3_aa: CASSPPVLSGANVLTF
cdr3_nt: TGTGCCAGCAGTCCCCCCGTCCTCTCTGGGGCCAACGTCCTGACTTTC

j_call: TRBJ2-5
v_call: TRBV5-1
clone_size: NA
d_call: NA
cdr3_aa: CASSNPTPETQYF
cdr3_nt: TGCGCCAGCAGCAACCCGACACCAGAGACCCAGTACTTC

j_call: TRBJ1-2
v_call: TRBV14
clone_size: NA
d_call: NA
cdr3_aa: CASSPSGTPADYGYTF
cdr3_nt: TGTGCCAGCAGCCCCTCGGGGACACCGGCGGACTATGGCTACACCTTC

j_call: TRBJ1-2
v_call: TRBV2
clone_size: few
d_call: NA
cdr3_aa: CASSAGQGIHTF
cdr3_nt: TGTGCCAGCAGTGCGGGGCAGGGGATCCACACCTTC

j_call: TRBJ2-2
v_call: TRBV28
clone_size: NA
d_call: NA
cdr3_aa: CASSPTRQRTGELFF
cdr3_nt: TGTGCCAGCAGTCCTACGCGGCAGCGCACCGGGGAGCTGTTTTTT

j_call: TRBJ2-7
v_call: TRBV14
clone_size: NA
d_call: TRBD2
cdr3_aa: CASSLVAGATYEQYF
cdr3_nt: TGTGCCAGCAGTCTCGTAGCGGGGGCGACCTACGAGCAGTACTTC

j_call: TRBJ2-3
v_call: TRBV6-4
clone_size: NA
d_call: NA
cdr3_aa: CASSDSGGRDTQYF
cdr3_nt: TGTGCCAGCAGTGACTCCGGGGGTAGGGATACGCAGTATTTT

j_call: TRBJ2-5
v_call: TRBV28
clone_size: NA
d_call: NA
cdr3_aa: CASSGAEPLGKTQYF
cdr3_nt: TGTGCCAGCAGTGGGGCTGAACCATTAGGCAAGACCCAGTACTTC

j_call: TRBJ1-5
v_call: TRBV7-9
clone_size: NA
d_call: NA
cdr3_aa: CASSPGLGDSNQPQHF
cdr3_nt: TGTGCCAGCAGCCCAGGCCTCGGGGATAGCAATCAGCCCCAGCATTTT

j_call: TRBJ2-1
v_call: TRBV4-3
clone_size: NA
d_call: TRBD2
cdr3_aa: CASSQDRGGRALDEQFF
cdr3_nt: TGCGCCAGCAGCCAAGATCGAGGCGGGAGGGCCCTCGATGAGCAGTTCTTC

j_call: TRBJ1-2
v_call: TRBV28
clone_size: NA
d_call: TRBD1
cdr3_aa: CASSMAGTGGGYTF
cdr3_nt: TGTGCCAGCAGTATGGCGGGGACAGGTGGGGGCTACACCTTC

j_call: TRBJ2-7
v_call: TRBV5-6
clone_size: NA
d_call: NA
cdr3_aa: CASSLVGGFEQYF
cdr3_nt: TGTGCCAGCAGCTTGGTTGGGGGGTTTGAGCAGTACTTC

j_call: TRBJ2-2
v_call: TRBV11-2
clone_size: NA
d_call: TRBD1
cdr3_aa: CASSFPPRDRGRSGELFF
cdr3_nt: TGTGCCAGCAGCTTCCCCCCGCGGGACAGGGGGCGTTCCGGGGAGCTGTTTTTT

j_call: TRBJ2-5
v_call: TRBV10-3
clone_size: NA
d_call: NA
cdr3_aa: CAISPWEMSWETQYF
cdr3_nt: TGTGCCATCAGTCCCTGGGAGATGAGTTGGGAGACCCAGTACTTC

j_call: TRBJ2-2
v_call: TRBV28
clone_size: NA
d_call: NA
cdr3_aa: CASSGGLPNTGELFF
cdr3_nt: TGTGCCAGCAGTGGGGGACTTCCAAACACCGGGGAGCTGTTTTTT